These 6 T cell receptor beta chains share one sample of origin, sequenced in a study of blood T cell repertoires in COVID-19. Using immunoSEQ multiplex PCR, the repertoire was profiled, and TCRdb retains in-frame clones only, with some absent. The data hold 220,000 or so clones, with about 80% observed a single time. Sequencing was done on a sample of PBMCs or T cells enriched from blood (not recorded which). Receptors originate from a middle-aged woman with acute COVID-19.

The chain recombines TRBV2 with TRBJ1-5; 7 bases map to TRBD1. V shed 5 bases, J shed 3 bases, and the junction held 10 bases outside the gene matches. The CDR3 totals 16 residues. Germline CDR1 reads SNHLY; CDR2 reads FYNNEI. The chain's CDR3 is CASSPPGTAFNQPQHF. The CDR3 DNA reads as TGTGCCAGCAGTCCCCCGGGGACAGCCTTCAATCAGCCCCAGCATTTT.

The J gene is TRBJ2-3, the V gene TRBV27; 7 bases match TRBD1. CDR1 and CDR2 from the germline V gene are MNHEY and SMNVEV (reference sequence). V lost 5 bases, J lost 2 bases, and 7 bases stayed unmatched. The CDR3 loop spans 15 amino acids. The CDR3 region has the DNA TGTGCCAGCAGTCCCCGCGGACAGGACACAGATACGCAGTATTTT. Translation gives CASSPRGQDTDTQYF.

The V call is TRBV15, the J call TRBJ1-2; D is uncertain. V was clipped by 0 bases and J by 3 bases, with 8 bases between them. Germline loops: CDR1 LNHNV, CDR2 YYDKDF (reference sequence). The CDR3 has 14 residues. CDR3 amino acids: CATSRDNNYYGYTF. The CDR3 nucleotides are TGTGCCACCAGCAGAGATAATAATTACTATGGCTACACCTTC. The complete variable domain, with remaining parts taken from reference TRBV15 and TRBJ1-2, reads DAMVIQNPRYQVTQFGKPVTLSCSQTLNHNVMYWYQQKSSQAPKLLFHYYDKDFNNEADTPDNFQSRRPNTSFCFLDIRSPGLGDTAMYLCATSRDNNYYGYTFGSGTRLTVV.

V usage is TRBV18 and J usage is TRBJ1-1; D is perhaps TRBD1 (5 bases). The CDR3 loop spans 17 amino acids. Germline values: CDR1 KGHSH, CDR2 LQKENI. V dropped 0 bases and J dropped 2 bases, with 16 bases sitting between them. The CDR3: CASSPPGGGAVNTEAFF. The CDR3 region has the DNA TGTGCCAGCTCACCACCGGGAGGAGGGGCCGTAAACACTGAAGCTTTCTTT.

Concerning this clone itself: A read error may account for a junction end that differs from germline. V usage is TRBV7-9 and J usage is TRBJ1-2; TRBD1 is a possible D gene (5 bases). The CDR3 is 18 amino acids. CDR1 is SEHNR, CDR2 FQNEAQ, per germline (reference sequence). In DNA form, the CDR3 reads TGTGCCAGCAGTTTAGGGGAGGCTCAGGCGCTACTAAACTATGGCTACACCTTC. It yields the protein CASSLGEAQALLNYGYTF.

The chain recombines TRBV10-1 with TRBJ2-1, with D possibly TRBD1 on 6 matching bases. The germline V gene has CDR1 WNHNN and CDR2 SYGVQD (reference sequence). The CDR3 spans 13 residues. V was trimmed by 7 bases and J by 6 bases, leaving 13 bases between them. The CDR3 DNA is TGCGCCAGCAAAGGGGGTTTGGGCAATGAGCAGTTCTTC. Its protein product is CASKGGLGNEQFF.